This T cell receptor (delta chain) was found in a study of gamma-delta T cells after stem cell transplantation. The CDR3 is 20 amino acids. From germline, CDR1 is GEAIGNYY and CDR2 EKD. J was trimmed by 0 bases and V by 8 bases; bases with no gene match: 20. This clone has only a few counts. TCRdb applied CATT to the RT-PCR reads for clone calling. Among fewer than 2,000 delta-chain clones, 1.5% to 2% were seen once, and the ten largest hold around 70%. Sequencing was carried out using gamma-delta T cells. The sequence was collected from a human donor. It is not recorded whose cells these are; they may come from a transplant donor. This chain connects TRDV2 to TRDJ1, with 13 bases aligning to TRDD3. This CDR3 is CAFSDLLGDTSNPYTDKLIF. DNA of the CDR3: TGTGCCTTTTCCGACCTACTGGGGGATACGTCCAACCCGTACACCGATAAACTCATCTTT.